These 20 T cell receptor beta chains share one sample of origin, sequenced in a study of blood T cells in healthy people across ages. The authors ran a second PCR of about 7 to 12 cycles using a sample-barcoded 5' primer and a J-beta primer mix. In TCRdb, the 5' RACE reads were re-called with MiXCR into one record per CDR3 protein. The data show over 300,000 distinct CDR3 sequences, with about half seen just once and under 65% held by the top ten. Sequenced sample: blood. The receptors derive from a man in his sixties in good health.

This clonotype was detected a few times. The chain employs TRBV7-2 and TRBJ2-7; D is uncertain. This CDR3 comprises 12 residues. Trimming stripped 5 bases from V and 4 bases from J, with 9 bases between. CDR1 and CDR2 (germline): SGHTA, FQGNSA. The CDR3 nucleotides are TGTGCCAGCAGCCCAACAGATTACGAGCAGTACTTC. As protein: CASSPTDYEQYF.

This clonotype turned up a few times. The V gene is TRBV29-1, the J gene TRBJ2-1; the D gene is possibly TRBD2 (5 bases). The V gene lost 7 bases and the J gene lost 4 bases, with 14 bases spanning the gap. This CDR3 region has 13 residues. CDR1 and CDR2 (germline): SQVTM, ANQGSEA. The CDR3 nucleotides are TGCAGCGGGGAGAACAACGGATACAATGAGCAGTTCTTC. Residues: CSGENNGYNEQFF.

The chain has TRBV6-1 and TRBJ2-1; no clear D gene. The CDR3 contains 13 residues. V was cut by 1 base and J by 6 bases, with 7 bases left in between. Germline V lookup: CDR1 MNHNS, CDR2 SASEGT. The CDR3 DNA is TGTGCCAGCAGTGAAGTCGGCGTCAATGAGCAGTTCTTC. Amino acids: CASSEVGVNEQFF.

V gene TRBV7-9 combines with J gene TRBJ1-2, with 10 bases matching TRBD1. The germline gives CDR1 SEHNR, CDR2 FQNEAQ (reference sequence). Unmatched junction bases numbered 11, after V lost 5 bases and J lost 8 bases. The CDR3 loop spans 15 amino acids. CDR3: CASSILTGTGDGYTF. For the CDR3, the DNA is TGTGCCAGCAGCATCTTAACCGGGACAGGGGACGGCTACACCTTC.

This clonotype appeared a few times. The chain employs TRBV7-9 and TRBJ1-1, with D perhaps TRBD1 (5 bases). The CDR3 sequence is 14 residues long. The V gene's germline CDR1 is SEHNR and CDR2 FQNEAQ (reference sequence). The V and J ends lost 8 bases and 0 bases respectively, with 13 bases between them. DNA for the CDR3: TGTGCCAGCGGGGACTTAACGATGAACACTGAAGCTTTCTTT. Its translation is CASGDLTMNTEAFF.

This clonotype was counted only a few times. This sequence joins TRBV29-1 and TRBJ2-1; D is perhaps TRBD2 (5 bases). The germline V gene has CDR1 SQVTM and CDR2 ANQGSEA. The V end was cut by 8 bases, the J end by 12 bases, with 14 bases between. This CDR3 contains 10 residues. The CDR3 nucleotides are TGCAGCTCGAAGGACGGGGTGCAGTTCTTC. As protein: CSSKDGVQFF.

About this clonotype itself: At one end, the junction sequence differs from germline, possibly due to a read error. This chain uses TRBV12-3 or TRBV12-4 with TRBJ2-1, with 7 bases aligning to TRBD2. The CDR3 consists of 15 residues. For the CDR3, the DNA is TGTGCCGGCAGTCTTCACGGGGGGAACTACAATGAGCAGTTCTTC. It yields the protein CAGSLHGGNYNEQFF.

The chain has TRBV20-1 and TRBJ2-5; D unclear. V gave up 4 bases and J gave up 11 bases, with 17 bases separating them. The CDR3 is made up of 12 amino acids. Germline lookup yields CDR1 DFQATT and CDR2 SNEGSKA (reference sequence). CDR3 coding DNA: TGCAGTGCTACGGAGCAAGCCAATGAGCAGTACTTC. Translated: CSATEQANEQYF.

The V and J genes are TRBV5-6 and TRBJ2-5; 11 bases line up with TRBD1. The CDR3 has 15 residues. Per the germline V gene, CDR1 is SGHDT and CDR2 is YYEEEE. V was clipped by 4 bases and J by 5 bases; unmatched bases: 7. In DNA, the CDR3 is TGTGCCAGCAGCCTCAGGGACAGGGGGTGGGAGACCCAGTACTTC. It is translated as CASSLRDRGWETQYF.

This clonotype was seen more than once but under ten times. The chain carries TRBV29-1 and TRBJ2-5; 8 bases align to TRBD1. The germline V gene has CDR1 SQVTM and CDR2 ANQGSEA. The CDR3 loop spans 14 amino acids. Trimming cost V 4 bases and J 4 bases; bases outside gene matches: 8. This chain's CDR3 is CSVASGGRRETQYF. In DNA form, the CDR3 reads TGCAGCGTTGCATCAGGGGGCCGGCGAGAGACCCAGTACTTC.

The genes are TRBV29-1 and TRBJ2-7, with D unclear. Germline V CDR1 and CDR2: SQVTM, ANQGSEA. This CDR3 has 14 amino acids. V was cut by 7 bases and J by 3 bases, with 19 bases left in between. CDR3 bases: TGCAGCGCTTCCATACCTGCCGTCCTCTACGAGCAGTACTTC. It encodes CSASIPAVLYEQYF.

The CDR3 is CASSAGTLGTDTQYF. DNA of the CDR3: TGCGCCAGCAGCGCTGGAACACTTGGCACAGATACGCAGTATTTT. The gene calls are TRBV4-1 and TRBJ2-3; D is uncertain. The CDR3 runs 15 residues. Germline CDR1 is MGHRA and CDR2 is YSYEKL. V lost 5 bases and J lost 1, with 13 bases in between.

The chain links TRBV6-1 to TRBJ2-3; 9 nucleotides agree with TRBD2. The CDR3 length is 15 residues. V was clipped by 8 bases and J by 6 bases; unmatched bases: 12. Germline V lookup: CDR1 MNHNS, CDR2 SASEGT. The CDR3 spells CASWVAGVLTDTQYF. DNA of the CDR3: TGTGCCAGCTGGGTAGCGGGAGTTCTAACGGATACGCAGTATTTT.

The chain carries TRBV6-4 and TRBJ2-5; 13 bases match TRBD2. From germline, CDR1 is MRHNA and CDR2 SNTAGT. With V trimmed by 6 bases and J by 2 bases, 24 bases remained unmatched. This CDR3 is built from 22 residues. CDR3 residues: CASRASPPTSGGPSEPQETQYF. CDR3 nucleotides: TGTGCCAGCAGGGCCTCTCCTCCGACTAGCGGGGGGCCCTCAGAACCGCAAGAGACCCAGTACTTC.

The V call is TRBV3-1, the J call TRBJ2-5; no reliable D call. The V end lost 5 bases, the J end lost 0 bases, and 10 bases lay between the germline ends. The CDR3 covers 14 residues. Germline lookup yields CDR1 LGHDT and CDR2 YNNKEL (reference sequence). The CDR3 spells CASSDLGNQETQYF. The CDR3 DNA reads TGTGCCAGCAGCGACTTGGGGAACCAAGAGACCCAGTACTTC.

In its sample, this clonotype was seen a few times. The chain links TRBV29-1 to TRBJ2-7; D remains ambiguous. The J call could be wrong; TRBJ2-5 is a better fit for the DNA end. Germline CDR1 and CDR2: SQVTM and ANQGSEA. The CDR3 consists of 12 residues. For the CDR3, the DNA is TGCAGCGTTTCAACCTCGAGGGAGACCCAGTACTTC. Translated: CSVSTSRETQYF.

This chain uses TRBV20-1 with TRBJ2-7, with a tentative D call TRBD1 (6 bases). CDR1 and CDR2 (germline): DFQATT, SNEGSKA (reference sequence). The CDR3 has 13 residues. Trimming took off 6 bases at V and 2 bases at J, with 14 bases between the two ends. The CDR3 reads CSATTGFPYEQYF. The CDR3 DNA reads TGCAGTGCCACCACAGGGTTCCCCTACGAGCAGTACTTC.

The chain joins TRBV7-2 to TRBJ2-3, with 10 bases identical to TRBD2. Per germline, CDR1 SGHTA and CDR2 FQGNSA. CDR3 length: 15 amino acids. Trimming took 4 bases from V and 2 from J; bases not matched to a gene: 3. The CDR3 protein is CASSSGLAATDTQYF. CDR3 DNA sequence: TGTGCCAGCAGCTCCGGACTAGCGGCCACAGATACGCAGTATTTT.

This clonotype was found a few times. The gene calls are TRBV27 and TRBJ2-1; 7 bases fit TRBD2. Germline CDR1 MNHEY, CDR2 SMNVEV (reference sequence). The CDR3 runs to 13 residues. V lost 6 bases and J lost 5; bases outside the gene matches: 4. CDR3 amino acids: CASRASGNNEQFF. The CDR3 DNA sequence: TGTGCCAGCAGAGCTAGCGGAAACAATGAGCAGTTCTTC.

The chain carries TRBV28 and TRBJ2-7; D assignment may be TRBD1 or TRBD2 (6 bases each). Per the germline V gene, CDR1 is MDHEN and CDR2 is SYDVKM. The CDR3 runs to 14 residues. V was clipped by 7 bases and J by 2 bases, with 15 bases between them. The CDR3 is CASTWGRDAYEQYF. CDR3 in DNA: TGTGCCAGCACTTGGGGGCGGGACGCCTACGAGCAGTACTTC.